One sample yielded the 2 T cell receptor beta chains listed below, sequenced in a study of blood T cell repertoires in COVID-19. This table comes from immunoSEQ multiplex PCR, and its TCRdb copy is limited to in-frame clones, with some not included. The sample carries under 300,000 clones, approximately 85% recorded once. The specimen was PBMCs or T cells enriched from blood (not recorded which). The receptors stem from a woman in her forties or fifties who had recovered from COVID-19.

The CDR3 reads CASSPLGRGRDYGYTF. Here the CDR3 DNA reads TGCGCCAGCAGCCCGCTCGGCAGGGGGCGAGACTATGGCTACACCTTC. This chain uses TRBV4-1 with TRBJ1-2; 8 bases align to TRBD1. V shed 4 bases and J 3 bases; nucleotides not matched to a gene: 10. Per germline, CDR1 MGHRA and CDR2 YSYEKL. The length of the CDR3 is 16 residues.

The chain couples TRBV19 to TRBJ2-2; TRBD2 matches at 7 bases. Trimming cost V 6 bases and J 0 bases; bases outside gene matches: 7. This CDR3 spans 16 amino acids. Germline V gene data show CDR1 as LNHDA and CDR2 as SQIVND (reference sequence). CDR3 coding DNA: TGTGCCAGTAGCCCTCAGCGGGACGCGAACACCGGGGAGCTGTTTTTT. This sequence encodes CASSPQRDANTGELFF.